This T cell receptor beta chain was found in a study of T cell repertoires in cytomegalovirus infection. CDR1 is LNHDA, CDR2 SQIVND, per germline (reference sequence). Losses at the gene ends were 8 bases for V and 0 bases for J; bases not matched to a gene: 3. The CDR3 runs 14 residues. The table lists this clonotype with a few counts. One entry per CDR3 protein, called by TCRdb with MiXCR from the reads. The sample has 150,000 to 200,000 distinct CDR3 sequences, approximately 15% seen once. The sample consisted of PBMCs. V and J are TRBV19 and TRBJ1-4, with TRBD1 matching over 7 bases. This receptor was taken from a human donor in good health (CMV status not recorded). Some clones in this sample may be carry-over from other donors' samples. The CDR3 nucleotides are TGTGCCAGTGGGACAGCTGCAACTAATGAAAAACTGTTTTTT. Translation: CASGTAATNEKLFF.